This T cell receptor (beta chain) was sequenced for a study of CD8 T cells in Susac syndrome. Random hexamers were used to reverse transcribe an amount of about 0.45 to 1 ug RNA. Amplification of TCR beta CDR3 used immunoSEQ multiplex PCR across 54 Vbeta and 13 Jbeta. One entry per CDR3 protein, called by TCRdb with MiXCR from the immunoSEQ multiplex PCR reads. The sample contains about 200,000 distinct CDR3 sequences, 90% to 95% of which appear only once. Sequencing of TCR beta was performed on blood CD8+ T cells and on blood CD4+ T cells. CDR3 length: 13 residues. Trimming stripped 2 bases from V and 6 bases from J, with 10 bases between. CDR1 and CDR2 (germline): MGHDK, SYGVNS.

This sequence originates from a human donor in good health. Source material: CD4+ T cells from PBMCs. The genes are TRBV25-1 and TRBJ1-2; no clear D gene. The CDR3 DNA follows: TGTGCCAGCAGTGAAATGGGGAAAGATGGCTACACCTTC. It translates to CASSEMGKDGYTF.